This is a list of T cell receptor beta chains from one sample in a study of cytomegalovirus exposure and HLA in healthy donors. The protocol was immunoSEQ multiplex PCR, while the TCRdb copy is restricted to in-frame clones and leaves out a portion. The table has 80,000 or so clones, just over 75% seen once. Material: PBMCs. Receptors originate from a man in his forties or fifties in good health and CMV-seropositive. Both conserved end residues are part of each CDR3. The D gene is left open where the match is weak. The size entry is marked missing in some rows and otherwise reads once, few, many or a size class.

cdr3_length j_call d_call clone_size v_call cdr3_nt cdr3_aa
14 TRBJ2-1 TRBD2 - TRBV6-5 TGTGCCAGCAGTTACCAGACTAGCATGGATGAGCAGTTCTTC CASSYQTSMDEQFF
15 TRBJ2-2 TRBD1 few TRBV9 TGTGCCAGCAGCGTAGAGGGACAGGGAACCGGGGAGCTGTTTTTT CASSVEGQGTGELFF
14 TRBJ2-3 - - TRBV11-3 TGTGCCAGCAAGCAAGGCGGAGCCTCAGATACGCAGTATTTT CASKQGGASDTQYF
14 TRBJ2-1 TRBD1 - TRBV7-9 TGTGCCAGCAGCTTCGGGGACAGGACCGATGAGCAGTTCTTC CASSFGDRTDEQFF
15 TRBJ2-2 - - TRBV4-1 TGCGCCAGCAGCCACCCTACTACGAACACCGGGGAGCTGTTTTTT CASSHPTTNTGELFF
15 TRBJ2-1 TRBD2 - TRBV30 TGTGCCTGGAGTGTAATGTCTAGCGGGAGTACGCTGCAGTTCTTC CAWSVMSSGSTLQFF
16 TRBJ2-3 TRBD2 - TRBV27 TGTGCCAGCAGTACGCCGGGACTAGCGGGAACAGATACGCAGTATTTT CASSTPGLAGTDTQYF
16 TRBJ1-2 TRBD1 - TRBV6-6 TGTGCCAGCAGCACTGGACAGGGGGCGCGAAACTATGGCTACACCTTC CASSTGQGARNYGYTF
14 TRBJ2-7 TRBD1 - TRBV11-2 TGTGCCAGCAGCCCCGACAGGGCTTCCTACGAGCAGTACTTC CASSPDRASYEQYF
13 TRBJ2-1 - - TRBV6-4 TGTGCCAGCAGTGACCGCGGCAACAATGAGCAGTTCTTC CASSDRGNNEQFF
13 TRBJ1-5 - - TRBV12-5 TGTGCTAGTTCAGGGTTCAGCAATCAGCCCCAGCATTTT CASSGFSNQPQHF
15 TRBJ1-2 TRBD1 - TRBV15 TGTGCCACCAGCTCCACCGGGACAGGGGTTTTTGGCTACACCTTC CATSSTGTGVFGYTF
15 TRBJ1-4 - - TRBV7-9 TGTGCCAGCACCACCGCGGGGGGGGGAGGGGAAAAACTGTTTTTT CASTTAGGGGEKLFF
14 TRBJ2-1 TRBD2 - TRBV29-1 TGCAGCGTTCTACCGGGACTAGGAAACAATGAGCAGTTCTTC CSVLPGLGNNEQFF
15 TRBJ2-7 TRBD2 - TRBV15 TGTGCCACCAGCGGTAAGCGGGAGGTACGGTCCGAGCAGTACTTC CATSGKREVRSEQYF
13 TRBJ1-5 - - TRBV4-3 TGCGCCAGCAGCCAAGGACGGGATCAGCCCCAGCATTTT CASSQGRDQPQHF
16 TRBJ1-2 - few TRBV11-2 TGTGCCAGCAGCTCCCTGGCTAGGGGGGGAGGCTATGGCTACACCTTC CASSSLARGGGYGYTF
15 TRBJ1-5 - - TRBV28 TGTGCCAGCAGTGCGACATCGGAGGGCAATCAGCCCCAGCATTTT CASSATSEGNQPQHF
17 TRBJ1-2 - - TRBV19 TGTGCCAGTAGTTGGTCCGTTCCGCCTATCCCCTACTATGGCTACACCTTC CASSWSVPPIPYYGYTF
15 TRBJ2-7 TRBD1 - TRBV27 TGTGCCAGCAGTCTCTCCGGGACAGCTTACTACGAGCAGTACTTC CASSLSGTAYYEQYF
19 TRBJ2-1 TRBD2 once TRBV5-1 TGCGCCAGCAGTAGGGGGTGGTCTAGTTACGCGGGAGGGCCGGGTGAGCAGTTCTTC CASSRGWSSYAGGPGEQFF
14 TRBJ2-1 TRBD2 few TRBV7-2 TGTGCCAGCAGCTTCGGGGGGACCCCCAATGAGCAGTTCTTC CASSFGGTPNEQFF
14 TRBJ2-4 TRBD1 - TRBV29-1 TGCAGCGTTAATCCAACAGGGGGCCAAAACATTCAGTACTTC CSVNPTGGQNIQYF
17 TRBJ1-4 TRBD1 - TRBV5-1 TGCGCCAGCAGCTTTAAAGGACAGGGGGCGCGGGATGAAAAACTGTTTTTT CASSFKGQGARDEKLFF
17 TRBJ1-1 - - TRBV27 TGTGCCAGCAGTTTCGTCCGACAAAGTCCCATGAACACTGAAGCTTTCTTT CASSFVRQSPMNTEAFF
17 TRBJ2-2 TRBD2 - TRBV4-1 TGCGCCAGCAGCCAAGGACTAGCGGGAGTATACACCGGGGAGCTGTTTTTT CASSQGLAGVYTGELFF
15 TRBJ2-2 TRBD2 - TRBV7-2 TGTGCCAGCAGCCAGGGACTAGCGGTTACCGGGGAGCTGTTTTTT CASSQGLAVTGELFF
14 TRBJ2-3 - - TRBV12-5 TGTGCTAGTGGTTTACTAGTCAACTCAGATACGCAGTATTTT CASGLLVNSDTQYF